The 21 T cell receptor beta chains listed next were all sequenced from one sample in a study of T cell repertoires in cytomegalovirus infection. A single record per CDR3 protein comes from TCRdb applying MiXCR to the reads. The data show 400,000 or so distinct CDR3 sequences, roughly 30% seen once. Sequenced input: PBMCs. These receptors originate from a human donor in good health (CMV status not recorded). Some clones in this sample may be carry-over from other donors' samples.

Notes on this clonotype: A single base separates this from a much larger clone, so it may be a read error. The rearrangement links TRBV6-8 to TRBJ2-5; D not resolved. The CDR3 runs to 14 residues. Germline V CDR1 and CDR2: MNHGY, SAAAGT. In DNA, the CDR3 is TGTGCCAACAGTTATGGCGGCCCCGGAGAGACCCAGTACTTC. Encoded protein: CANSYGGPGETQYF.

CDR3 protein: CASSQMGGAYEQYF. In DNA form, the CDR3 reads TGTGCCAGCAGCCAAATGGGGGGCGCGTACGAGCAGTACTTC. The chain employs TRBV11-2 and TRBJ2-7, with D perhaps being TRBD1 or TRBD2 (6 bases each). This CDR3 comprises 14 residues. Trimming stripped 5 bases from V and 4 bases from J, with 15 bases between. Per the germline V gene, CDR1 is SGHAT and CDR2 is FQNNGV.

The chain couples TRBV28 to TRBJ2-3; D is possibly TRBD2 (7 bases). This CDR3 contains 16 residues. V was pared by 1 base and J by 2 bases, with 13 bases between. The V gene's germline CDR1 is MDHEN and CDR2 SYDVKM. Here the CDR3 reads CASSLYAGAITDTQYF. The CDR3 DNA follows: TGTGCCAGCAGTTTATATGCGGGGGCCATCACAGATACGCAGTATTTT. Supplemented by reference TRBV28 and TRBJ2-3, the full variable domain reads DVKVTQSSRYLVKRTGEKVFLECVQDMDHENMFWYRQDPGLGLRLIYFSYDVKMKEKGDIPEGYSVSREKKERFSLILESASTNQTSMYLCASSLYAGAITDTQYFGPGTRLTVL.

The chain recombines TRBV27 with TRBJ2-3; no clear D. The CDR3 length is 14 residues. Trimming took 0 bases from V and 6 from J, leaving 10 bases between them. The germline CDR1 and CDR2 sequences are MNHEY and SMNVEV (reference sequence). CDR3 DNA: TGTGCCAGCAGTTTATCGGCTCCCGAGGATACGCAGTATTTT. It specifies CASSLSAPEDTQYF.

In this sample, this clonotype turned up many times. The chain is built from TRBV7-2 and TRBJ2-5; 11 bases agree with TRBD2. Germline assignment: CDR1 SGHTA and CDR2 FQGNSA. The CDR3 contains 17 residues. The V segment lost 4 bases and the J segment 7 bases; nucleotides outside the gene matches: 14. CDR3 amino acids: CASSSPGRLAGSGTQYF. DNA of the CDR3: TGTGCCAGCAGCTCCCCTGGCCGACTAGCGGGGTCCGGGACCCAGTACTTC.

This clonotype was counted between two and nine times. The V gene is TRBV12-3 or TRBV12-4, the J gene TRBJ2-5; 9 bases are shared with TRBD2. CDR3 length equals 15 residues. V gave up 3 bases and J gave up 5 bases; unmatched junction bases: 7. CDR3 residues: CASSLLAGRSETQYF. As DNA, the CDR3 is TGTGCCAGCAGTTTGCTAGCGGGGCGAAGTGAGACCCAGTACTTC.

Ten or more counts support this clonotype. The chain combines TRBV7-2 with TRBJ2-3; no definite D call. The CDR3 spans 12 residues. Between the trimmed V and J ends, which lost 2 bases and 5 bases, there was a span of 5 bases. Germline CDR1 is SGHTA and CDR2 is FQGNSA. The CDR3 DNA reads as TGTGCCAGCAGCTTAATGGAAGATACGCAGTATTTT. Its protein is CASSLMEDTQYF.

In the case of this clonotype: A much larger clone sits a single nucleotide away, making a read error possible. The rearrangement uses TRBV28 and TRBJ1-1, with D unclear. V lost 8 bases, J lost 5 bases, and 9 bases lay in between. This CDR3 has 11 amino acids. Germline-derived CDR1 and CDR2 are MDHEN and SYDVKM. The CDR3 sequence: CASRTTTEAFF. As DNA, the CDR3 is TGTGCCAGCCGTACAACGACTGAAGCTTTCTTT.

The sample holds many counts of this clonotype. The CDR3 protein is CASSPIQDTDTQYF. CDR3 bases: TGTGCCAGCAGCCCAATACAGGACACAGATACGCAGTATTTT. The chain links TRBV7-2 to TRBJ2-3; D possibly corresponds to TRBD1 (5 bases). CDR3 length equals 14 residues. Per germline, CDR1 SGHTA and CDR2 FQGNSA. The V end lost 5 bases, the J end lost 2 bases, and 11 bases lay between the germline ends.

This clonotype was detected ten times or more. The chain recombines TRBV7-2 with TRBJ2-2; no clear D gene. The CDR3 extends over 13 amino acids. Germline values: CDR1 SGHTA, CDR2 FQGNSA. With 2 bases removed from V and 5 bases from J, the gap between germline ends came to 6 bases. CDR3 amino acids: CASSLIFTGELFF. In DNA form, the CDR3 reads TGTGCCAGCAGCTTAATTTTTACCGGGGAGCTGTTTTTT. Filled out from reference TRBV7-2 and TRBJ2-2, the complete variable domain reads GAGVSQSPSNKVTEKGKDVELRCDPISGHTALYWYRQSLGQGLEFLIYFQGNSAPDKSGLPSDRFSAERTGGSVSTLTIQRTQQEDSAVYLCASSLIFTGELFFGEGSRLTVL.

This clonotype was detected many times. CDR3 protein: CASSLEGTSGNTIYF. CDR3 coding DNA: TGTGCCAGCAGCTTAGAGGGGACATCTGGAAACACCATATATTTT. J is TRBJ1-3 and V is TRBV7-2, with D possibly TRBD1 on 6 matching bases. This CDR3 is built from 15 residues. V was trimmed by 1 base and J by 1 base, leaving 8 bases between them. Germline lookup yields CDR1 SGHTA and CDR2 FQGNSA.

V is TRBV19 and J is TRBJ1-1; D is ambiguous. CDR1 LNHDA and CDR2 SQIVND come from the germline V gene (reference sequence). Trimming removed 2 bases from V and 4 bases from J, with 8 bases in between. The CDR3 consists of 13 residues. The CDR3 coding sequence is TGTGCCAGTAGTATAAGCCAGATCACTGAAGCTTTCTTT. Its translation: CASSISQITEAFF.

This clonotype was observed a few times. The chain recombines TRBV6-5 with TRBJ1-5; TRBD1 matches 8 bases. Losses at the gene ends were 6 bases for V and 7 bases for J; bases not matched to a gene: 5. The germline CDR1 and CDR2 sequences are MNHEY and SVGAGI. This CDR3 region has 13 residues. CDR3 sequence: CASRGTGQQPQHF. The CDR3 coding sequence is TGTGCCAGCAGGGGGACAGGCCAACAGCCCCAGCATTTT.

This chain joins TRBV6-5 and TRBJ2-3; no firm D call. The V and J ends lost 5 bases and 7 bases respectively, with 16 bases between them. Germline loops: CDR1 MNHEY, CDR2 SVGAGI. CDR3 size: 14 residues. Here the CDR3 reads CASSPLGSSNTQYF. CDR3 coding DNA: TGTGCCAGCAGTCCACTTGGTAGCTCAAATACGCAGTATTTT.

This clonotype occurred a few times. The chain uses TRBV24-1 and TRBJ2-1; TRBD1 aligns across 10 bases. CDR3 length: 16 residues. The V and J ends lost 1 base and 7 bases, in that order; junction bases with no gene match: 6. Germline V CDR1 and CDR2: KGHDR, SFDVKD. The CDR3 sequence is CATSDLLGQGTNEQFF. The CDR3 DNA reads TGTGCCACCAGTGATTTATTGGGACAGGGGACAAATGAGCAGTTCTTC.

This chain connects TRBV2 to TRBJ1-5; D is perhaps TRBD1 (5 bases). Per germline, CDR1 SNHLY and CDR2 FYNNEI. The CDR3 runs 19 residues. Trimming pared 2 bases from V and 1 base from J, leaving 21 bases between. CDR3 amino acids: CASSERLGTARTSNQPQHF. CDR3 in DNA: TGTGCCAGCAGTGAAAGGCTCGGGACGGCCCGCACGAGCAATCAGCCCCAGCATTTT.

This rearrangement joins TRBV28 to TRBJ2-2; D is ambiguous. The CDR3 is 14 residues long. Germline values: CDR1 MDHEN, CDR2 SYDVKM. Trimming cost V 8 bases and J 0 bases, with 10 bases left between them. CDR3 sequence: CASSTPSNTGELFF. In DNA, the CDR3 is TGTGCCAGCTCTACACCCTCGAACACCGGGGAGCTGTTTTTT.

This clonotype has ten or more counts. The V call is TRBV7-6, the J call TRBJ1-3; D is perhaps TRBD1 (6 bases). Germline assignment: CDR1 SGHVS and CDR2 FNYEAQ. The length of the CDR3 is 16 residues. V was cut by 2 bases and J by 0 bases, with 11 bases left in between. The CDR3 nucleotides read TGTGCCAGCAGCTTACGACAGGTCGTCTCTGGAAACACCATATATTTT. This translates into CASSLRQVVSGNTIYF. Full variable domain (rest looked up from reference TRBV7-6 and TRBJ1-3): GAGVSQSPRYKVTKRGQDVALRCDPISGHVSLYWYRQALGQGPEFLTYFNYEAQQDKSGLPNDRFSAERPEGSISTLTIQRTEQRDSAMYRCASSLRQVVSGNTIYFGEGSWLTVV.

Remarks on this clonotype: The junction differs from germline at one of its ends, possibly a read error. This chain joins TRBV4-1 and TRBJ2-6; the D gene is possibly TRBD1 (5 bases). CDR1 and CDR2 from the germline V gene are MGHRA and YSYEKL. CDR3 size: 14 residues. The CDR3 bases are TGCGCCAGCAACCTTGGCTCTGGGGCCAACGTCCTGGCTTTC. This codes for CASNLGSGANVLAF.

Of note for this clonotype: An end of the junction differs from the germline gene, which may be a read error. V usage is TRBV19 and J usage is TRBJ1-6; 12 bases fit TRBD1. The CDR3 is 14 amino acids. Germline assignment: CDR1 LNHDA and CDR2 SQIVND (reference sequence). The CDR3 is CASSGDRGRSPLHF. In DNA, the CDR3 is TGTGCCAGTAGTGGGGACAGGGGGCGATCACCCCTACACTTT.

CDR3 region: CAWSVKGVMGITEAFF. DNA for the CDR3: TGTGCCTGGAGCGTAAAGGGGGTAATGGGGATCACTGAAGCTTTCTTT. The J gene is TRBJ1-1, the V gene TRBV30; TRBD1 might be the D (6 bases). The germline V gene encodes CDR1 GTSNPN and CDR2 SVGIG (reference sequence). Trimming took off 3 bases at V and 4 bases at J, with 21 bases between the two ends. CDR3 length equals 16 residues.